The 18 T cell receptor beta chains in this list originate from one sample, sequenced in a study of T cells after yellow fever vaccination. TCRdb passed the 5' RACE reads through MiXCR, listing each CDR3 protein once. The sample lists about 340,000 distinct CDR3 sequences; about 4% were seen once. Material: PBMCs, obtained 5 days after the yellow fever booster vaccination. These receptors were collected from a man aged 18 to 30 who received the YFV17D yellow fever vaccine.

The table lists this clonotype with many counts. The V call is TRBV24-1, the J call TRBJ2-3, with a tentative D call TRBD1 (5 bases). This CDR3 spans 15 amino acids. V lost 7 bases to trimming and J lost 5 bases, with 18 bases between them. Germline V gives CDR1 KGHDR, CDR2 SFDVKD. In DNA form, the CDR3 reads TGTGCCACCAGGTCAAACAGACAGATAGTAGATACGCAGTATTTT. Amino acid sequence: CATRSNRQIVDTQYF.

V usage is TRBV7-2 and J usage is TRBJ1-1; 7 bases map to TRBD1. Germline trimming cut 4 bases from V and 4 bases from J; bases unmatched to any gene: 12. Germline V gene lookup returns CDR1 SGHTA and CDR2 FQGNSA. This CDR3 is built from 16 residues. Here the CDR3 reads CASSSHPGQWSTEAFF. The CDR3 nucleotides read TGTGCCAGCAGCTCCCACCCGGGACAGTGGAGCACTGAAGCTTTCTTT.

CDR3 sequence (DNA): TGTGCCTCTACCCCGGGACTAGCCTTCACAGATACGCAGTATTTT. This translates into CASTPGLAFTDTQYF. The chain is built from TRBV30 and TRBJ2-3, with 9 bases matching TRBD2. V lost 7 bases, J lost 2 bases, and 10 bases stayed unmatched. Germline CDR1 GTSNPN, CDR2 SVGIG (reference sequence). The CDR3 totals 15 residues.

This clonotype appeared a few times. The chain recombines TRBV7-8 with TRBJ2-6; weak D call: TRBD2 (5 bases). This CDR3 has 15 residues. Per germline, CDR1 SGHVS and CDR2 FQNEAQ. V was shortened by 5 bases and J by 4 bases, with 12 bases between the two germline ends. The CDR3 is CASSPSPRGANVLTF. The DNA of the CDR3 is TGTGCCAGCAGCCCTAGCCCTCGAGGGGCCAACGTCCTGACTTTC.

CDR3 amino acids: CASSFSGVGINGYTF. The DNA for the CDR3 is TGTGCCAGCAGCTTTTCCGGGGTCGGTATCAATGGCTACACCTTC. This chain connects TRBV5-8 to TRBJ1-2; D not resolved. The CDR3 runs 15 residues. Deletions cut 2 bases from V and 6 bases from J, with 17 bases between. CDR1 is SGHTS, CDR2 YDEGEE, per germline.

This clonotype was counted between two and nine times. The gene calls are TRBV4-3 and TRBJ2-2, with 10 bases identical to TRBD2. After removal of 1 base from V and 1 base from J, the junction contained 3 bases not matched to a gene. The CDR3 runs 17 residues. CDR1 LGHNA and CDR2 YSLEER come from the germline V gene. CDR3 region: CASSQGSSGGNTGELFF. CDR3 nucleotides: TGCGCCAGCAGCCAAGGGTCTAGCGGGGGGAACACCGGGGAGCTGTTTTTT.

This clonotype was counted only a few times. The chain links TRBV10-3 to TRBJ1-5; a weak D match, TRBD1 (5 bases). Germline V lookup: CDR1 ENHRY, CDR2 SYGVKD. The CDR3 is 14 amino acids. The ends were cut back, 5 bases at V and 0 bases at J, with 8 bases in the middle. The chain's CDR3 is CAISPDSSNQPQHF. For the CDR3, the DNA is TGTGCCATCAGTCCCGACAGTAGCAATCAGCCCCAGCATTTT.

This clonotype was seen only a few times. The gene calls are TRBV12-3 or TRBV12-4 and TRBJ2-4; TRBD1 matches 10 bases. The V gene end was trimmed by 5 bases and the J gene end by 6 bases; junction bases not matched to a gene: 10. The CDR3 is made up of 16 amino acids. CDR3 coding DNA: TGTGCCAGCAGTAAACACGGGACAGGGGACAGAAACATTCAGTACTTC. As protein: CASSKHGTGDRNIQYF.

In this sample, this clonotype turned up many times. The junction differs from germline at one of its ends, possibly a read error. The chain uses TRBV20-1 and TRBJ2-3; 8 nucleotides line up with TRBD1. The CDR3 totals 13 residues. The germline gives CDR1 DFQATT, CDR2 SNEGSKA (reference sequence). CDR3 sequence (DNA): TGCAGGGCTACAGGGGGAAGCACAGATACGCAGTATTTT. Translated, it gives CRATGGSTDTQYF.

This clonotype was picked up a small number of times. The rearrangement uses TRBV19 and TRBJ1-4; 9 nucleotides match TRBD1. The germline V gene encodes CDR1 LNHDA and CDR2 SQIVND (reference sequence). The CDR3 is 14 amino acids. The CDR3 DNA reads TGTGCAAAAACCCCCGGGACAGGGACAAGAAAACTGTTTTTT. Translating it yields CAKTPGTGTRKLFF.

The V and J genes are TRBV12-3 or TRBV12-4 and TRBJ1-6, with 7 bases matching TRBD1. J gave up 10 bases and V 6 bases, and 6 bases lay outside the gene matches. The CDR3 is made up of 13 amino acids. CDR3 in amino acids: CASSLRGQSPLHF. Written as DNA, the CDR3 is TGTGCCAGCAGCCTGAGGGGGCAGTCACCCCTCCACTTT.

This clonotype turned up a few times. This chain joins TRBV28 and TRBJ2-7, with D perhaps TRBD2 (6 bases). The CDR3 is 15 amino acids. V gave up 6 bases and J gave up 0 bases, with 15 bases separating them. In germline, CDR1 is MDHEN, CDR2 SYDVKM. The CDR3 protein is CASSAPGVSSYEQYV. The CDR3 DNA reads TGTGCCAGCAGCGCCCCGGGGGTAAGCTCCTACGAGCAGTACGTC.

This clonotype has ten or more counts. This sequence joins TRBV20-1 and TRBJ1-3; 7 positions agree with TRBD1. With 3 bases clipped from V and 3 bases from J, the junction kept 5 bases outside the gene matches. Germline V gene lookup returns CDR1 DFQATT and CDR2 SNEGSKA (reference sequence). The CDR3 is 14 amino acids. CDR3 sequence (DNA): TGCAGTGCTAGCAGGGGGTTGGGTGGAAACACCATATATTTT. It specifies CSASRGLGGNTIYF.

The V gene is TRBV19, the J gene TRBJ2-1; TRBD2 matches 9 bases. This CDR3 region has 17 residues. Germline V gene lookup returns CDR1 LNHDA and CDR2 SQIVND (reference sequence). Trimming removed 1 base from V and 2 bases from J; junction bases left unmatched: 6. CDR3 DNA sequence: TGTGCCAGTAGTATAGCTGGAGCGGGGGGAACCTACAATGAGCAGTTCTTC. Translated, it gives CASSIAGAGGTYNEQFF. Filled out from reference TRBV19 and TRBJ2-1, the complete variable domain reads DGGITQSPKYLFRKEGQNVTLSCEQNLNHDAMYWYRQDPGQGLRLIYYSQIVNDFQKGDIAEGYSVSREKKESFPLTVTSAQKNPTAFYLCASSIAGAGGTYNEQFFGPGTRLTVL.

This clonotype was recorded a few times. The J gene is TRBJ2-1, the V gene TRBV28; D is perhaps TRBD2 (5 bases). V lost 5 bases to trimming and J lost 6 bases, with 17 bases between them. Germline assignment: CDR1 MDHEN and CDR2 SYDVKM. This CDR3 contains 15 residues. In nucleotides, the CDR3 is TGTGCCAGCAGTCCCCCATTGGGTAGCGTCAATGAGCAGTTCTTC. This sequence encodes CASSPPLGSVNEQFF.

This clonotype was counted only a few times. The chain joins TRBV12-3 or TRBV12-4 to TRBJ2-2; TRBD2 matches 12 bases. CDR3 length equals 15 residues. Losses at the gene ends were 5 bases for V and 4 bases for J; bases not matched to a gene: 2. DNA of the CDR3: TGTGCCAGCAGTCGGACTAGCGGGGCCACCGGGGAGCTGTTTTTT. This encodes CASSRTSGATGELFF.

This clonotype came up a few times. This chain links TRBV20-1 with TRBJ1-4; a possible D gene is TRBD1 (5 bases). The germline V gene has CDR1 DFQATT and CDR2 SNEGSKA (reference sequence). CDR3 size: 14 residues. Trimming removed 1 base from V and 4 bases from J, with 10 bases in between. The CDR3 loop is CSARVAGINEKLFF. The CDR3 bases are TGCAGTGCTAGAGTCGCAGGGATTAATGAAAAACTGTTTTTT.

There are a few counts of this clonotype. This chain connects TRBV30 to TRBJ2-2; D remains unclear. V gave up 5 bases and J gave up 2 bases, with 15 bases separating them. This CDR3 is built from 15 residues. CDR1 and CDR2 (germline): GTSNPN, SVGIG (reference sequence). CDR3 in amino acids: CAWVNSPLNTGELFF. DNA for the CDR3: TGTGCCTGGGTGAACAGTCCCCTAAACACCGGGGAGCTGTTTTTT.